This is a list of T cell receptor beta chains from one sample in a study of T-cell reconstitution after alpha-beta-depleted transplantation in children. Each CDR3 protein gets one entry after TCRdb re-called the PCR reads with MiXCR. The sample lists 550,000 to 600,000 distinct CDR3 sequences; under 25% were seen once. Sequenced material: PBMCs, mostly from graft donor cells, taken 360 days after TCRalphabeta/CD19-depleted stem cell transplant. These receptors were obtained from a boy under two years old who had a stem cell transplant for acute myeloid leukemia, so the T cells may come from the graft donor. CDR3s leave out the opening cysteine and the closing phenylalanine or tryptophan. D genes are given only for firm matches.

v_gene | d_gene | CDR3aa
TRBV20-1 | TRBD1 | SARKTDREGVYNEQF
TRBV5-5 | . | ASSLPPGNYGYT
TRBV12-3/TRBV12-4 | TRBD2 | ASSFRLAGGGRGETQY
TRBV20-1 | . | SAPTAGAYEQY
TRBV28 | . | ASSWYDTQY
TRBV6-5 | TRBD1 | ASSYGTGNYGYT
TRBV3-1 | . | ASSQVGVGSEQF
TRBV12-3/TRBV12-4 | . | ASSFLGNTIY
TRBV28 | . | ASPRPDTGELF
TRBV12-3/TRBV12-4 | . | ASSFSFAEEAF
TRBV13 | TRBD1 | ASSLDRGRGLNTEAF
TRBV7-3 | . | ASSLHGGPDTEAF
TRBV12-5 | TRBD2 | ASGLVIAGDLDTQY
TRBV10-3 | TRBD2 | AISWPSGGVTDTQY
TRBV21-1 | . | ASLPVDGEQF
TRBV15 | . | ATSRGTLAHLTDQNTGELF
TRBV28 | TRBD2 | ASSPSPGVRGVHYNEQF
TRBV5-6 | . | ASSQTGPYGYT
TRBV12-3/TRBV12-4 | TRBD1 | ASSQQQGTVLTYEQY
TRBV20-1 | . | SARSHGGYGYT
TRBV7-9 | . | ASSLRENEQY
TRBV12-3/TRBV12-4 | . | ASSFTHNTQY
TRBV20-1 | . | SASFGLNIQY
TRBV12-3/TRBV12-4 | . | ASSLVSPDYEQY